This T cell receptor beta chain was captured in a study of beta chain features in type 1 diabetes. Study-wide context: Patients shared similar age, gender and cell yields with healthy donors. General study findings and limits: The study found that naive, central memory and Treg TCRB repertoires appeared more similar in patients than in healthy donors. Researchers could not determine here whether HLA type influences TCRB rearrangement. TCRB CDR3s from Type 1 diabetes patients were moderately but significantly shorter in all four CD4+ subsets.

The CDR3 has 14 amino acids. Trimming took 4 bases from V and 5 from J; bases not matched to a gene: 5. The germline CDR1 and CDR2 sequences are KGHSH and LQKENI. The sequenced template was cDNA made from the entire isolated RNA. TCRdb's table, derived via immunoSEQ multiplex PCR, lists solely in-frame clones and lacks some. Among some 300,000 clones listed, around 7.8% were seen once. Many counts were recorded for this clone. No antigen is known for it. This receptor was identified in a woman aged 18-29 years in good health. The sequenced sample consisted of central memory CD4+ T cells from blood. This rearrangement joins TRBV18 to TRBJ2-1; the match to TRBD1 covers 7 bases. In nucleotides, the CDR3 is TGTGCCAGCTCACTAGACAGGGTAAACAATGAGCAGTTCTTC. This gives the protein CASSLDRVNNEQFF.